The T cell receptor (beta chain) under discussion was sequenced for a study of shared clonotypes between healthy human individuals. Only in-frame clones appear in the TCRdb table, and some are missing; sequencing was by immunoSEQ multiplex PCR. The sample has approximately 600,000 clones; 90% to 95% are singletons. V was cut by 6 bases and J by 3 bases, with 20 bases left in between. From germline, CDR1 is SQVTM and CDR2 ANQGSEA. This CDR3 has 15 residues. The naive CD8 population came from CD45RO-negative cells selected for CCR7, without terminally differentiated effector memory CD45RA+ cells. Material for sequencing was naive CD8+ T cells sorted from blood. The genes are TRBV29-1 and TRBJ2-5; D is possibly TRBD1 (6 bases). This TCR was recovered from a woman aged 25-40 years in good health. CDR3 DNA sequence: TGCAGCGTCCCAGCAAAGGGGGACCTTGAAGAGACCCAGTACTTC. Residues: CSVPAKGDLEETQYF.